The 31 T cell receptor beta chains given below trace back to one sample, sequenced in a study of T cell repertoires in cytomegalovirus infection. TCRdb passed the reads through MiXCR, listing each CDR3 protein once. The sample lists 100,000 to 150,000 distinct CDR3 sequences; 7% to 10% were seen once. Sequenced material: PBMCs. These receptors were obtained from a human donor in good health (CMV status not recorded). Some clones in this sample may be carry-over from other donors' samples.

A few counts support this clonotype. The V and J genes are TRBV6-5 and TRBJ2-1; 8 bases align to TRBD2. The CDR3 extends over 16 amino acids. CDR1 MNHEY and CDR2 SVGAGI come from the germline V gene. V gave up 0 bases and J gave up 0 bases; unmatched junction bases: 1. The CDR3 sequence: CASSYSLAGSYNEQFF. The CDR3 DNA reads as TGTGCCAGCAGTTACTCCCTAGCGGGCTCCTACAATGAGCAGTTCTTC.

This clonotype showed up just once. Relative to the germline gene, one junction end is altered; a read error may explain this. This CDR3 reads CASSQKSSYKEQFF. The DNA of the CDR3 is TGTGCCAGCAGCCAAAAGAGCTCCTACAAGGAGCAGTTCTTC. The V and J genes are TRBV3-1 and TRBJ2-1, with D unclear. This CDR3 comprises 14 residues. The V gene's germline CDR1 is LGHDT and CDR2 YNNKEL (reference sequence).

The chain couples TRBV12-5 to TRBJ1-1; no firm D call. Germline V gives CDR1 LGHNT, CDR2 FRNRAP. This CDR3 region has 13 residues. Trimming took off 4 bases at V and 7 bases at J, with 13 bases between the two ends. The CDR3: CASGSDFRSEAFF. The CDR3 DNA follows: TGTGCTAGTGGTTCCGACTTTCGCAGTGAAGCTTTCTTT.

This clonotype was observed a few times. The rearrangement joins TRBV20-1 to TRBJ2-5, with D possibly matching TRBD1 (6 bases). The germline CDR1 and CDR2 sequences are DFQATT and SNEGSKA (reference sequence). The CDR3 contains 13 residues. V lost 7 bases to trimming and J lost 5 bases, with 17 bases between them. CDR3 region: CSGRFGGTETQYF. The CDR3 coding sequence is TGCAGTGGAAGATTTGGGGGCACGGAGACCCAGTACTTC.

This clonotype has a count of ten or more. The V call is TRBV25-1, the J call TRBJ1-1; maybe TRBD1 (5 bases). Trimming stripped 8 bases from V and 9 bases from J, with 10 bases between. Germline V CDR1 and CDR2: MGHDK, SYGVNS. The CDR3 covers 10 residues. The DNA for the CDR3 is TGTGCCAGCGGGGAGGGGCAAGCTTTCTTT. Translating it yields CASGEGQAFF.

This clonotype was picked up one time. A much larger clone is a single base away; this may be a read error. This rearrangement joins TRBV19 to TRBJ2-1; 9 bases line up with TRBD2. After removal of 7 bases from V and 5 bases from J, the junction contained 12 bases not matched to a gene. Per germline, CDR1 LNHDA and CDR2 SQIVND (reference sequence). This CDR3 has 16 amino acids. CDR3 protein: CASTLGSGGPDNEQFF. The CDR3, as DNA: TGTGCCAGTACCTTGGGGAGCGGGGGGCCTGACAATGAGCAGTTCTTC.

This clonotype was recorded at least ten times. V usage is TRBV28 and J usage is TRBJ1-5; no reliable D call. V shed 5 bases and J shed 3 bases, with 17 bases lying between them. CDR1 and CDR2 from the germline V gene are MDHEN and SYDVKM. This CDR3 is built from 16 residues. The CDR3 DNA reads TGTGCCAGCAGTCCGCCCCTGGTCCAGGCCAATCAGCCCCAGCATTTT. Protein: CASSPPLVQANQPQHF.

This clonotype showed up many times. This chain joins TRBV7-9 and TRBJ1-2; the match to TRBD1 covers 11 bases. Trimming at V came to 4 bases and at J to 10 bases, leaving 8 bases not matched to a gene. The CDR3 contains 14 residues. Germline V gene sequence: CDR1 SEHNR, CDR2 FQNEAQ (reference sequence). The CDR3 here is CASSYGGQGETYTF. For the CDR3, the DNA is TGTGCCAGCAGCTACGGGGGACAGGGGGAGACCTACACCTTC.

This clonotype was found many times. The chain combines TRBV20-1 with TRBJ2-7; TRBD2 matches 9 bases. The germline gives CDR1 DFQATT, CDR2 SNEGSKA (reference sequence). V gave up 0 bases and J gave up 5 bases; unmatched junction bases: 5. The CDR3 extends over 14 amino acids. The CDR3 region is CSARDLAGLDEQYF. The CDR3 region has the DNA TGCAGTGCTAGAGATCTAGCGGGGTTGGACGAGCAGTACTTC.

The V and J genes are TRBV20-1 and TRBJ1-3, with unresolved D. V was trimmed by 6 bases and J by 0 bases, leaving 15 bases between them. The length of the CDR3 is 15 residues. Germline V CDR1 and CDR2: DFQATT, SNEGSKA (reference sequence). CDR3 protein: CSAKDPRASGNTIYF. The CDR3 DNA follows: TGCAGTGCGAAAGACCCGCGGGCCTCTGGAAACACCATATATTTT.

This clonotype came up a few times. The genes are TRBV2 and TRBJ2-7; the D gene is possibly TRBD1 (5 bases). This CDR3 has 14 residues. V was pared by 7 bases and J by 0 bases, with 13 bases between. Germline lookup yields CDR1 SNHLY and CDR2 FYNNEI. CDR3 sequence (DNA): TGTGCCAGCACAAGGGGCTTGAGCTCCTACGAGCAGTACTTC. Its translation is CASTRGLSSYEQYF.

The V and J genes are TRBV20-1 and TRBJ1-2; perhaps TRBD1 as D (5 bases). Germline V gene data show CDR1 as DFQATT and CDR2 as SNEGSKA (reference sequence). CDR3 size: 16 residues. V lost 0 bases and J 5 bases, leaving 19 bases between the germline ends. The CDR3 sequence is CSARDKGPGREYGYTF. CDR3 DNA sequence: TGCAGTGCTAGAGATAAGGGACCCGGGCGGGAATATGGCTACACCTTC.

This clonotype has ten or more counts. This rearrangement joins TRBV28 to TRBJ1-5; 7 positions match TRBD1. The CDR3 extends over 17 amino acids. V lost 3 bases and J lost 5; bases outside the gene matches: 13. Germline V gene data show CDR1 as MDHEN and CDR2 as SYDVKM. The CDR3 bases are TGTGCCAGCAGTTTCTGGACAGGAGAGGGAAGAGATCAGCCCCAGCATTTT. This sequence encodes CASSFWTGEGRDQPQHF.

In this sample, this clonotype turned up many times. The chain is built from TRBV20-1 and TRBJ2-3; D ambiguous. Trimming removed 6 bases at V and 0 bases at J, with 13 bases between. The germline V gene has CDR1 DFQATT and CDR2 SNEGSKA (reference sequence). The CDR3 extends over 14 amino acids. The CDR3 DNA reads TGCAGTGCAACTACATCCCCTAGCACAGATACGCAGTATTTT. Its protein is CSATTSPSTDTQYF.

In its sample, this clonotype was seen many times. The CDR3 DNA follows: TGTGCCAGCACGGGGCCAGTGGAGACCCAGTACTTC. It translates to CASTGPVETQYF. The chain links TRBV7-8 to TRBJ2-5, with D perhaps given as TRBD1 or TRBD2 (5 bases each). With 7 bases removed from V and 5 bases from J, the gap between germline ends came to 11 bases. CDR1 is SGHVS and CDR2 is FQNEAQ in the germline V gene. This CDR3 is 12 amino acids long.

This clonotype was seen many times. This chain joins TRBV7-2 and TRBJ1-4, with TRBD1 as a possible D gene (6 bases). Trimming shortened V by 1 base and J by 7 bases, and 10 bases separated the two germline ends. Germline loops: CDR1 SGHTA, CDR2 FQGNSA. This CDR3 spans 14 amino acids. The CDR3 protein is CASSLGGQGEKLFF. The CDR3 coding sequence is TGTGCCAGCAGCTTAGGGGGGCAGGGTGAAAAACTGTTTTTT.

At least ten counts were recorded for this clonotype. The chain is built from TRBV7-2 and TRBJ2-7; 9 bases line up with TRBD2. The germline V gene encodes CDR1 SGHTA and CDR2 FQGNSA. The CDR3 consists of 13 residues. Trimming removed 4 bases from V and 7 bases from J; junction bases left unmatched: 5. The CDR3, as DNA: TGTGCCAGCAGCTCGGGGACTAGCCGGGAGCAGTACTTC. Its translation: CASSSGTSREQYF.

This clonotype was detected a few times. The chain links TRBV30 to TRBJ1-1; D is unresolved. V was shortened by 2 bases and J by 1 base, with 8 bases between the two germline ends. Looked up from germline, CDR1 is GTSNPN and CDR2 is SVGIG (reference sequence). The CDR3 spans 13 residues. The CDR3 loop reads CAWSLAENTEAFF. The CDR3 nucleotides are TGTGCCTGGAGTCTGGCAGAGAACACTGAAGCTTTCTTT.

This clonotype was seen many times. The rearrangement joins TRBV7-6 to TRBJ2-7; D unresolved. Germline CDR1 reads SGHVS; CDR2 reads FNYEAQ. V lost 3 bases and J lost 0, with 9 bases in between. The CDR3 is 14 amino acids. DNA for the CDR3: TGTGCCAGCAGCTTGGAGCAGAGCTCCTACGAGCAGTACTTC. Protein sequence: CASSLEQSSYEQYF.

This clonotype was counted many times. DNA of the CDR3: TGTGCCAGCAGCCCGGGACTAGTCAGCACAGATACGCAGTATTTT. Translated: CASSPGLVSTDTQYF. The gene calls are TRBV7-8 and TRBJ2-3; 8 nucleotides align to TRBD2. Germline CDR1 reads SGHVS; CDR2 reads FQNEAQ. CDR3 length equals 15 residues. Germline trimming cut 5 bases from V and 0 bases from J; bases unmatched to any gene: 4.

The chain has TRBV29-1 and TRBJ1-1, with 8 bases aligning to TRBD1. CDR3 length: 13 amino acids. CDR1 is SQVTM and CDR2 is ANQGSEA in the germline V gene. V shed 8 bases and J 0 bases; nucleotides not matched to a gene: 5. The CDR3 sequence: CSIRQGLNTEAFF. The CDR3 bases are TGCAGCATCCGACAGGGGCTGAACACTGAAGCTTTCTTT.

This clonotype was found many times. The chain couples TRBV29-1 to TRBJ2-3; TRBD1 or TRBD2 may be the D gene (5 bases each). The length of the CDR3 is 18 residues. Germline CDR1 SQVTM, CDR2 ANQGSEA. V gave up 1 base and J gave up 0 bases, with 20 bases separating them. In DNA, the CDR3 is TGCAGCGTTGAAGGGGCCGGGACCCCCTCGGGGAGCACAGATACGCAGTATTTT. Residues: CSVEGAGTPSGSTDTQYF.

This clonotype was counted ten times or more. The chain has TRBV12-5 and TRBJ1-2; D possibly corresponds to TRBD1 (5 bases). CDR3 length equals 13 residues. Between the trimmed V and J ends, which lost 7 bases and 4 bases, there was a span of 13 bases. Germline V lookup: CDR1 LGHNT, CDR2 FRNRAP. CDR3 residues: CASAKQGGYGYTF. The CDR3 DNA follows: TGTGCTAGTGCCAAGCAGGGCGGCTATGGCTACACCTTC.

This clonotype occurred many times. The chain has TRBV7-9 and TRBJ1-2; maybe TRBD1 (5 bases). The CDR3 is 13 residues long. Trimming pared 5 bases from V and 8 bases from J, leaving 15 bases between. Germline values: CDR1 SEHNR, CDR2 FQNEAQ (reference sequence). CDR3 region: CASSNTGDWGYTF. CDR3 bases: TGTGCCAGCAGCAACACGGGGGACTGGGGCTACACCTTC.

This clonotype occurred a few times. The chain joins TRBV2 to TRBJ1-1; a weak D match, TRBD1 (5 bases). The CDR3 runs to 15 residues. Germline V lookup: CDR1 SNHLY, CDR2 FYNNEI. The V end was cut by 0 bases, the J end by 5 bases, with 13 bases between. The CDR3 region has the DNA TGTGCCAGCAGTGAAGCGGGGCGTGTGGGAACTGAAGCTTTCTTT. This gives the protein CASSEAGRVGTEAFF.

At least ten counts were recorded for this clonotype. For the CDR3, the DNA is TGTGCCAGCAGCTTAGGGCTAGGTGGGGGGGATACGCAGTATTTT. Translating it yields CASSLGLGGGDTQYF. The chain has TRBV7-2 and TRBJ2-3; possibly TRBD2 for D (6 bases). Trimming left V 1 base short and J 6 bases short, with 14 bases between. In germline, CDR1 is SGHTA, CDR2 FQGNSA. The CDR3 has 15 residues. Full variable domain (missing parts from reference TRBV7-2 and TRBJ2-3): GAGVSQSPSNKVTEKGKDVELRCDPISGHTALYWYRQSLGQGLEFLIYFQGNSAPDKSGLPSDRFSAERTGGSVSTLTIQRTQQEDSAVYLCASSLGLGGGDTQYFGPGTRLTVL.

This clonotype was seen more than once but under ten times. The gene calls are TRBV20-1 and TRBJ2-3; no reliable D call. Germline loops: CDR1 DFQATT, CDR2 SNEGSKA (reference sequence). CDR3 length: 11 residues. Trimming took off 7 bases at V and 0 bases at J, with 5 bases between the two ends. As DNA, the CDR3 is TGCAGTGTAAGGAGCACAGATACGCAGTATTTT. This translates into CSVRSTDTQYF.

This clonotype was counted many times. V and J are TRBV7-2 and TRBJ1-1; D gene ambiguous. The CDR3 contains 11 residues. The germline V gene has CDR1 SGHTA and CDR2 FQGNSA. V was trimmed by 0 bases and J by 9 bases, leaving 5 bases between them. The CDR3 DNA reads TGTGCCAGCAGCTTAGCCCCCCAAGCTTTCTTT. Residues: CASSLAPQAFF.

The table lists this clonotype with a few counts. This chain connects TRBV6-5 to TRBJ2-5; 8 nucleotides line up with TRBD1. Germline loops: CDR1 MNHEY, CDR2 SVGAGI. With V trimmed by 4 bases and J by 5 bases, 3 bases remained unmatched. The CDR3 covers 13 residues. Here the CDR3 reads CASSSWTGETQYF. The CDR3 DNA follows: TGTGCCAGCAGTTCCTGGACAGGGGAGACCCAGTACTTC.

This clonotype was picked up many times. The chain links TRBV7-2 to TRBJ1-1; 9 bases line up with TRBD1. The CDR3 contains 15 residues. J lost 4 bases, V lost 7 bases, and 10 bases had no gene match. Germline V gene sequence: CDR1 SGHTA, CDR2 FQGNSA. This chain's CDR3 is CASNVNRGQGTEAFF. The CDR3 nucleotides read TGTGCCAGCAACGTCAACAGGGGGCAGGGCACTGAAGCTTTCTTT.

This clonotype was recorded at least ten times. The genes are TRBV7-2 and TRBJ2-3, with 9 bases identical to TRBD2. V lost 0 bases to trimming and J lost 0 bases; unmatched junction nucleotides: 13. CDR1 is SGHTA, CDR2 FQGNSA, per germline. This CDR3 spans 20 amino acids. CDR3 nucleotide sequence: TGTGCCAGCAGCTTAGCGAGGGCAGCGGGGGGAGCCTCTAGCACAGATACGCAGTATTTT. Protein sequence: CASSLARAAGGASSTDTQYF.